Listed below are T cell receptor beta chains from one sample, sequenced in a study of blood T cell repertoires in COVID-19. This table comes from immunoSEQ multiplex PCR, and its TCRdb copy is limited to in-frame clones, with some not included. The data contain almost 90,000 clones, around nine tenths of them seen just once; the ten biggest clones take up roughly 10%. The specimen was peripheral blood. These receptor sequences come from an elderly man with acute or convalescent COVID-19. CDR3s include the opening cysteine and the closing phenylalanine or tryptophan. A D gene is named only where the DNA matches it firmly. Clone size is given for some rows only: seen once, a few or many times, or a class if the clone is expanded.

>TRBJ1-1|14|-|-|TRBV9
TGTGCCAGCAGCGTAGCTGGGGGCAGCACTGAAGCTTTCTTT
CASSVAGGSTEAFF
>TRBJ1-4|14|-|TRBD1|TRBV5-1
TGCGCCAGCAGCCCGGACAGGGGACGCGAAAAACTGTTTTTT
CASSPDRGREKLFF
>TRBJ2-1|15|few|TRBD2|TRBV10-3
TGTGCCATCAGTGACGGGCTAGCGGGAGTGGGGGAGCAGTTCTTC
CAISDGLAGVGEQFF
>TRBJ2-7|13|-|-|TRBV19
TGTGCCAGTAGTATAGGGCAGGGCTCCGAGCAGTACTTC
CASSIGQGSEQYF
>TRBJ2-1|13|-|-|TRBV20-1
TGCAGTGCTAGTAAGCTAGCGAACAATGAGCAGTTCTTC
CSASKLANNEQFF
>TRBJ2-7|18|-|TRBD2|TRBV5-5
TGTGCCAGCAGTCCCGCGGAAGGAGCGGGAGGGAGGTACCACGAGCAGTACTTC
CASSPAEGAGGRYHEQYF
>TRBJ2-5|15|-|TRBD2|TRBV6-1
TGTGCCAGCAGTGATGGTAGCGGGAGGTGGGAGACCCAGTACTTC
CASSDGSGRWETQYF
>TRBJ2-7|14|-|TRBD1|TRBV5-1
TGCGCCAGCAGCGTCGGACAGGTTTCATACGAGCAGTACTTC
CASSVGQVSYEQYF
>TRBJ1-4|16|-|TRBD1|TRBV5-5
TGTGCCAGCAGCTTGGTTGGGACAGCAACTAATGAAAAACTGTTTTTT
CASSLVGTATNEKLFF
>TRBJ1-5|14|once|TRBD1|TRBV28
TGTGCCAGCAGCCGAACAGGGGTCTATCAGCCCCAGCATTTT
CASSRTGVYQPQHF
>TRBJ1-1|13|-|TRBD1|TRBV6-6
TGTGCCAGCAGCGGGACAGTAAACACTGAAGCTTTCTTT
CASSGTVNTEAFF
>TRBJ2-5|16|-|-|TRBV7-3
TGTGCCAGCAGCTTAACGACGGGCAGGGATCAAGAGACCCAGTACTTC
CASSLTTGRDQETQYF
>TRBJ1-5|15|-|-|TRBV28
TGTGCCAGCAGCCGGGGGGGGGCCAGCAATCAGCCCCAGCATTTT
CASSRGGASNQPQHF
>TRBJ1-5|15|-|-|TRBV5-8
TGTGCCAGCAGCTTGGGGCAGATTAGCAATCAGCCCCAGCATTTT
CASSLGQISNQPQHF
>TRBJ2-7|15|-|TRBD1|TRBV7-2
TGTGCCAGCAGCTCCCGCACAGGGACAGATCGGGAGCAGTACTTC
CASSSRTGTDREQYF
>TRBJ1-5|16|-|-|TRBV19
TGTGCCAGTAGTATAGCACAGGGCTATAGCAATCAGCCCCAGCATTTT
CASSIAQGYSNQPQHF
>TRBJ2-5|15|-|-|TRBV28
TGTGCCAGCAGTTTAGTCGGGATCCTGCAAGAGACCCAGTACTTC
CASSLVGILQETQYF
>TRBJ2-5|17|-|-|TRBV21-1
TGTGCCAGCAGCCTGAGACAGGGTCCCGCCGCCAAAGAGACCCAGTACTTC
CASSLRQGPAAKETQYF
>TRBJ1-4|16|-|TRBD1|TRBV4-1
TGCGCCAGCAGCAACGGACAGGGAACCTCTAATGAAAAACTGTTTTTT
CASSNGQGTSNEKLFF
>TRBJ2-7|15|few|-|TRBV18
TGTGCCAGCTCACCATATAGCCAGAGCTCCTACGAGCAGTACTTC
CASSPYSQSSYEQYF
>TRBJ2-7|18|once|TRBD2|TRBV5-1
TGCGCCAGCAGCCTGGTCCCAGCGGGAGGGCCGAACGAGTACGAGCAGTACTTC
CASSLVPAGGPNEYEQYF
>TRBJ2-1|16|few|-|TRBV11-2
TGTGCCAGTGGGCAGGTGGGGGGAGGATTGACCGGTGAGCAGTTCTTC
CASGQVGGGLTGEQFF
>TRBJ2-7|14|few|TRBD2|TRBV27
TGTGCCAGCAGTTCGGGACTAGCGGGGGGGCCGGAGTACTTC
CASSSGLAGGPEYF
>TRBJ1-1|14|-|-|TRBV19
TGTGCCAGTAGTCGGGGACTAATGAACACTGAAGCTTTCTTT
CASSRGLMNTEAFF
>TRBJ2-3|14|-|TRBD2|TRBV19
TGTGCCAGTAGACTAGCGGGATACACAGATACGCAGTATTTT
CASRLAGYTDTQYF
>TRBJ1-3|17|once|-|TRBV18
TGTGCCAGCTCACCATTCCAGACGGAGAGTTCTGGAAACACCATATATTTT
CASSPFQTESSGNTIYF
>TRBJ1-6|16|-|-|TRBV6-4
TGTGCCAGCAGTGACTCGAGGACAGCCTATAATTCACCCCTCCACTTT
CASSDSRTAYNSPLHF
>TRBJ2-5|12|-|TRBD1|TRBV3-1/TRBV3-2
TGTGCCAGCAGCCCAACAGGGGGGACCCAGTACTTC
CASSPTGGTQYF
>TRBJ2-1|16|once|TRBD2|TRBV27
TGTGCCAGCAGTCCCTCGGCTAGCGGCTCCTACAATGAGCAGTTCTTC
CASSPSASGSYNEQFF
>TRBJ2-3|17|-|TRBD1|TRBV4-3
TGCGCCAGCAGCCAAGAAACCCCCGGGACAGGTTCAGATACGCAGTATTTT
CASSQETPGTGSDTQYF
>TRBJ1-1|14|-|TRBD1|TRBV6-5
TGTGCCAGCATCCCGCAAACACAGGGGGCGGTTGCTTTCTTT
CASIPQTQGAVAFF
>TRBJ1-3|14|few|-|TRBV18
TGTGCCAGCTCACCCCCGACAGGCTCGGACACCATATATTTT
CASSPPTGSDTIYF
>TRBJ1-5|17|-|TRBD1|TRBV5-5
TGTGCCAGCAGCTTCTTTCCCGGGACAGGGACTGATCAGCCCCAGCATTTT
CASSFFPGTGTDQPQHF
>TRBJ2-3|15|-|-|TRBV7-2
TGTGCCAGCAGCCCTTGGGGGCAAAGTGGTGATACGCAGTATTTT
CASSPWGQSGDTQYF
>TRBJ1-4|17|-|-|TRBV18
TGTGCCAGCTCACCACCCAGGACAACAACAACTAATGAAAAACTGTTTTTT
CASSPPRTTTTNEKLFF
>TRBJ2-3|15|-|TRBD1|TRBV5-1
TGCGCCAGCTATCCCACAGGGGCGATACCAGATACGCAGTATTTT
CASYPTGAIPDTQYF
>TRBJ1-4|17|-|-|TRBV6-2/TRBV6-3
TGTGCCAGCAGTTACTCCGTCGGCCGGGCAACTAATGAAAAACTGTTTTTT
CASSYSVGRATNEKLFF
>TRBJ2-1|18|-|-|TRBV9
TGTGCCAGCAGCGTATGGGAGCGGCCACAGCGCTCCTACAATGAGCAGTTCTTC
CASSVWERPQRSYNEQFF
>TRBJ2-1|15|once|-|TRBV7-8
TGTGCCAGCAGCTTAGTTGCACAGGAGTACAATGAGCAGTTCTTC
CASSLVAQEYNEQFF
>TRBJ1-5|15|-|TRBD1|TRBV7-2
TGTGCCAGCAACCATACAGGGGGAAGCAATCAGCCCCAGCATTTT
CASNHTGGSNQPQHF
>TRBJ2-3|16|-|TRBD1|TRBV19
TGTGCCAGTGGTCAGACAGGGGGCCGTGAGGCAGATACGCAGTATTTT
CASGQTGGREADTQYF
>TRBJ2-1|16|-|-|TRBV21-1
TGTGCCAGCAGCAAAGCGGGGCTTCTAGCGGACAATGAGCAGTTCTTC
CASSKAGLLADNEQFF
>TRBJ1-2|13|-|TRBD1|TRBV28
TGTGCCAGCAGTCCTACAGGGGGGGATGGCTACACCTTC
CASSPTGGDGYTF
>TRBJ1-1|15|-|-|TRBV3-1/TRBV3-2
TGTGCCAGCAGCCAAGAGGGGGCCCGGGGCACTGAAGCTTTCTTT
CASSQEGARGTEAFF
>TRBJ1-6|16|-|TRBD1|TRBV2
TGTGCCAGCACCGGGACAGGGGGTCTAGGCAGTTCACCCCTCCACTTT
CASTGTGGLGSSPLHF
>TRBJ2-1|15|few|TRBD2|TRBV7-3
TGTGCCAGCAGTCCTCCGGGACTAGGCCACAATGAGCAGTTCTTC
CASSPPGLGHNEQFF
>TRBJ2-1|16|-|TRBD1|TRBV6-4
TGTGCCAGCAGTGACCGAAACAGGGGCCCCATCTATGAGCAGTTCTTC
CASSDRNRGPIYEQFF
>TRBJ2-4|15|many|-|TRBV9
TGTGCCAGCAGCGCCTCAGGGTTAGCCAAAAACATTCAGTACTTC
CASSASGLAKNIQYF
>TRBJ2-2|18|-|TRBD2|TRBV27
TGTGCCAGCAGTTTAGATGGGATCCGATTCGGGAGGGCCGGGGAGCTGTTTTTT
CASSLDGIRFGRAGELFF
>TRBJ1-3|15|-|-|TRBV13
TGTGCCAGCAGCTTAACCGGGGGAAAAGGAAACACCATATATTTT
CASSLTGGKGNTIYF
>TRBJ2-4|16|-|TRBD2|TRBV11-2
TGTGCCAGCAGCTTGTATAGCGGGGGCTACAAAAACATTCAGTACTTC
CASSLYSGGYKNIQYF